The T cell receptor beta chain under discussion was sequenced for a study of CD8 T cells in Susac syndrome. V shed 3 bases and J 1 base; nucleotides not matched to a gene: 4. The CDR3 spans 14 residues. Germline CDR1 SQVTM, CDR2 ANQGSEA. A quantity of about 0.5 to 1 ug RNA underwent reverse transcription using random hexamers. TCRdb ran MiXCR on the immunoSEQ multiplex PCR reads and lists one entry per CDR3 protein. The sample includes 350,000 to 550,000 distinct CDR3 sequences, 75% to 90% of them seen just once. V and J are TRBV29-1 and TRBJ1-1; 8 nucleotides align to TRBD1. The origin of this receptor is a human donor with multiple sclerosis. Material: CD8+ T cells from PBMCs. The DNA for the CDR3 is TGCAGCGTTGACGGGCAGGGGGCGAACACTGAAGCTTTCTTT. It translates to CSVDGQGANTEAFF.